This T cell receptor beta chain was observed in a study of cytomegalovirus exposure and HLA in healthy donors. Germline V gene lookup returns CDR1 SGHRS and CDR2 YFSETQ. V lost 1 base and J lost 0; bases outside the gene matches: 7. This CDR3 has 16 residues. PCR amplification relied on 60 Vbeta primers (plus 13 Jbeta primers). TCRdb keeps only in-frame clones here, not all; method: immunoSEQ multiplex PCR. The repertoire holds roughly 120,000 clones, 75% to 85% seen once, with 11% in the top ten. This clone was recorded only once. The source of this sequence is a male donor in good health and CMV-seropositive. This sequence joins TRBV5-1 and TRBJ2-7, with 7 bases identical to TRBD2. Specimen: PBMCs. The CDR3 reads CASSLNPGGSSYEQYF. The CDR3 nucleotides are TGCGCCAGCAGCTTGAATCCGGGAGGAAGCTCCTACGAGCAGTACTTC.